This entry is about one T cell receptor (beta chain). The target antigen is unknown. Germline CDR1 is SGHDT and CDR2 is YYEEEE. V lost 4 bases, J lost 6 bases, and 13 bases lay in between. CDR3 length equals 14 residues. The source of the sample is a study of beta chain features in type 1 diabetes. Across the whole study: Summed over all samples, the examined sorted cells came to under 110,000,000.

The study's findings and limits: In all four CD4+ subsets, TCRB CDR3 length was significantly, moderately reduced in type 1 diabetes. A pattern of fewer insertions and more deletions at VDJ junctions was seen in type 1 diabetes patients. Whatever favoring of shorter templates PCR might show would apply equally to patients and controls.

The investigators reverse transcribed all of the isolated RNA, so they sequenced expressed TCRB transcripts. Clones were sequenced by immunoSEQ multiplex PCR, and TCRdb holds only the in-frame ones, with some missing. The sample has a few hundred thousand clones, 13% seen once. The sequencing input was naive CD4+ T cells from blood. V and J are TRBV5-6 and TRBJ2-2; D might be TRBD2 (6 bases). The sequence came from a woman aged 18-29 years with type 1 diabetes. DNA for the CDR3: TGTGCCAGCAGCCCCCGCCCGGGAGCCGGGGAGCTGTTTTTT. It yields the protein CASSPRPGAGELFF.